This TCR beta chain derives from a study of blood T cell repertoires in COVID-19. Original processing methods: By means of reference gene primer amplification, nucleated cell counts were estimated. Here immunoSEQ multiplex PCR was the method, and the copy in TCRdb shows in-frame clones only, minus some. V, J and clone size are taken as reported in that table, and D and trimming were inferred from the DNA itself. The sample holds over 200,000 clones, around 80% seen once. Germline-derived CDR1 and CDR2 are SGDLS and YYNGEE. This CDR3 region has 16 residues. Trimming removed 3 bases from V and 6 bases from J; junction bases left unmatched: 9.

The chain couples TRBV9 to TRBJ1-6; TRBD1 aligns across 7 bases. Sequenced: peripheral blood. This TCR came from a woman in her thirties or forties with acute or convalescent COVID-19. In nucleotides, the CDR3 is TGTGCCAGCAGCGCCCAATCAGGGGGGAGTAATTCACCCCTCCACTTT. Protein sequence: CASSAQSGGSNSPLHF.